This T cell receptor beta chain appears in the sequencing data of a study of shared clonotypes between healthy human individuals. Looking at the study overall: CD4 naive and CD4 memory each took three plates per donor, while CD8 naive took two and CD8 memory one.

The germline V gene has CDR1 SQVTM and CDR2 ANQGSEA. The CDR3 has 14 residues. General study findings and limits: Some naive CD4 clonotypes, around 5%, turned up in common across several donors.

Worth noting for this clone: Antigen unknown.

The authors ran the assay at deep level. Some 28,000 T cell genomes (roughly 0.2 ug DNA) went into each sorted-subset replicate. Measured with immunoSEQ multiplex PCR; TCRdb has only the in-frame clones, and not every one. This repertoire shows 1,500,000 or so clones, approximately 97% found once; its top ten account for 1% to 1.5%. V gene TRBV29-1 combines with J gene TRBJ2-3; D is unresolved. Sequencing input: naive CD4+ T cells sorted from blood. The sample's subset: CD45RA+ positively selected. The sequence was obtained from a man in his thirties or forties in good health. CDR3 nucleotides: TGCAGGTTAAGTGATGGGCCTAGCACAGATACGCAGTATTTT. Amino acid sequence: CRLSDGPSTDTQYF.